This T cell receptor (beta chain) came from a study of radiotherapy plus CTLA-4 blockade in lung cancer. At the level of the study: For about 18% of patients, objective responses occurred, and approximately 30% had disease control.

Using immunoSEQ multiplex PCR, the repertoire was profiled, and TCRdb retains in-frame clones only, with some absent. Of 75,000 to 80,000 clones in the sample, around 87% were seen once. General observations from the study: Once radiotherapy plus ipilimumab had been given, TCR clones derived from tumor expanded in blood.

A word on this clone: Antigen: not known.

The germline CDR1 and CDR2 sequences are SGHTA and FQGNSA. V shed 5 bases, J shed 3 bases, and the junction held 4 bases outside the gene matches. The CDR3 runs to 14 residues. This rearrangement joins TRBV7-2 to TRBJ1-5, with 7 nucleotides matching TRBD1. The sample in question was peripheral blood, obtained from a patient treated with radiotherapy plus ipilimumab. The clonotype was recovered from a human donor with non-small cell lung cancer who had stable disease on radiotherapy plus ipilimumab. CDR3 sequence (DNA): TGTGCCAGCAGCCAGGACAGGTACAATCAGCCCCAGCATTTT. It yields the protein CASSQDRYNQPQHF. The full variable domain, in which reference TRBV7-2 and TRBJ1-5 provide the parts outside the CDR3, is GAGVSQSPSNKVTEKGKDVELRCDPISGHTALYWYRQSLGQGLEFLIYFQGNSAPDKSGLPSDRFSAERTGGSVSTLTIQRTQQEDSAVYLCASSQDRYNQPQHFGDGTRLSIL.